This paragraph covers one T cell receptor (beta chain) sequence. This specimen belongs to a study of PD-L1 blockade in urothelial cancer. About the research overall: Patients arrived having already received 0 to 3 prior chemotherapy regimens. Treatment start was followed by blood analysis at 3 weeks (second dose) and again at 6 weeks.

Into every PCR, synthetic TCR analog templates were spiked. The data were produced by immunoSEQ multiplex PCR, yet TCRdb's version contains in-frame clones alone and is incomplete. The sample lists 37,000 or so clones, 75% to 90% occurring once. Time point indicated: pretreatment peripheral blood. Patient sample counts ranged from 1 to 8, pretreatment and on-treatment. Source: PBMCs, taken around atezolizumab (anti-PD-L1) treatment. The sequence derives from a man aged 60-69 years with urothelial cancer.

The CDR3 loop is CASSINWGTSYEQYF. In DNA, the CDR3 is TGTGCCAGTAGTATAAACTGGGGGACAAGCTACGAGCAGTACTTC. V and J are TRBV19 and TRBJ2-7; D might be TRBD1 (6 bases). Between the trimmed V and J ends, which lost 2 bases and 3 bases, there was a span of 14 bases. This CDR3 has 15 residues. CDR1 is LNHDA and CDR2 is SQIVND in the germline V gene (reference sequence).